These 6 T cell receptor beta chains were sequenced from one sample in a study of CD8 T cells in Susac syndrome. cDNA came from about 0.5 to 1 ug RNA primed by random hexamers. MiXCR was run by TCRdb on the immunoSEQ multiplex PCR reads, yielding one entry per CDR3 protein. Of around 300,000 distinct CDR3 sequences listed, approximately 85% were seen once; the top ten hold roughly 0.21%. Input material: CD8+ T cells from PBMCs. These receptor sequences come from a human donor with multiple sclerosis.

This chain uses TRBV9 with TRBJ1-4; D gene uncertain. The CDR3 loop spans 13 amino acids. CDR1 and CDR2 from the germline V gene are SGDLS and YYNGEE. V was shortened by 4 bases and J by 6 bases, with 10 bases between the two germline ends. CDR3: CASSSAMDEKLFF. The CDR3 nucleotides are TGTGCCAGCAGCTCAGCAATGGATGAAAAACTGTTTTTT.

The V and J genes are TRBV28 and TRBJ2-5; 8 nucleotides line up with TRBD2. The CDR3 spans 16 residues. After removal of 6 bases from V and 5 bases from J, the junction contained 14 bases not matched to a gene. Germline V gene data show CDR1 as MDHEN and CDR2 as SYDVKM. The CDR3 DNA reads TGTGCCAGCAGCCAAGATTACGGGAGGGCCGGTGAGACCCAGTACTTC. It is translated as CASSQDYGRAGETQYF.

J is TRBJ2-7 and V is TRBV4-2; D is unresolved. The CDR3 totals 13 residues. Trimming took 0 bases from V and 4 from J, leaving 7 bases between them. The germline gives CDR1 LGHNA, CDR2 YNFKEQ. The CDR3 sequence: CASSQESIYEQYF. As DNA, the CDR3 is TGTGCCAGCAGCCAAGAGAGCATATACGAGCAGTACTTC.

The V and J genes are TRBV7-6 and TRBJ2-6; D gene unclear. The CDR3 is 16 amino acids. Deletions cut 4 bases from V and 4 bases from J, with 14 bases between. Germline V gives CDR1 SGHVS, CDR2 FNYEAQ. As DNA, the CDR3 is TGTGCCAGCAGCTCGGACGGCCTCCTCGGGGCCAACGTCCTGACTTTC. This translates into CASSSDGLLGANVLTF.

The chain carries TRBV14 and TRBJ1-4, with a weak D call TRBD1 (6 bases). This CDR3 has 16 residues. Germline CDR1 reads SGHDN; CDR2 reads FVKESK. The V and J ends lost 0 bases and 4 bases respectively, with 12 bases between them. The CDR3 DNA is TGTGCCAGCAGCCAAGAGCGGACAGTCTATAATGAAAAACTGTTTTTT. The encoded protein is CASSQERTVYNEKLFF.

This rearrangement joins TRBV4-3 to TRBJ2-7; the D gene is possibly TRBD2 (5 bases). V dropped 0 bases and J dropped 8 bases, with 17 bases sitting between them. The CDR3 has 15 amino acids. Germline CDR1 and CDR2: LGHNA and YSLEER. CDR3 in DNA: TGCGCCAGCAGCCAAGACTACGGGAACCCTAACCAGCAGTACTTC. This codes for CASSQDYGNPNQQYF.